This TCR beta chain appears in the sequencing data of a study of blood T cells in healthy people across ages. No fewer than 6 million PBMCs went into each sample. A word on this clonotype: Sequence at one end of the junction differs from germline and may be a read error.

This CDR3 is 15 amino acids long. The second PCR ran about 6 to 11 cycles with a sample-barcoded 5' primer and J-beta primers. TCRdb re-derived calls from the 5' RACE reads in MiXCR, one entry per CDR3 protein. Of 450,000 to 700,000 distinct CDR3 sequences in the sample, 25% to 30% were seen once. The sequenced sample consisted of blood. The source is a woman in her seventies in good health. This chain links TRBV12-3 or TRBV12-4 with TRBJ2-5; 12 bases align to TRBD2. CDR3 DNA: TGTGCCGGCAGTTTTGCTAGCGGGGGGGTCCAGACCCAGTACTTC. This translates into CAGSFASGGVQTQYF.